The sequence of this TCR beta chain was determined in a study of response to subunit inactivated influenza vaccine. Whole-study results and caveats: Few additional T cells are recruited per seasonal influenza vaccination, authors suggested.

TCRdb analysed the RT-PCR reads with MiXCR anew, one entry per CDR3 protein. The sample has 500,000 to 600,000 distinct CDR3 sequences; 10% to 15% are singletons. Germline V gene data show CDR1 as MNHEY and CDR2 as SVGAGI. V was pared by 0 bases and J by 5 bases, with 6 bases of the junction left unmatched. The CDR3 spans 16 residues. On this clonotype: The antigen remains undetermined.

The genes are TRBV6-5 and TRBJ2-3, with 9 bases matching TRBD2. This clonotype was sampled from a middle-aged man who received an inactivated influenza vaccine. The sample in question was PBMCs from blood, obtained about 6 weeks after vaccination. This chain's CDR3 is CASSYSLAGRGDTQYF. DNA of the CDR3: TGTGCCAGCAGTTACTCGCTAGCGGGACGTGGAGATACGCAGTATTTT.